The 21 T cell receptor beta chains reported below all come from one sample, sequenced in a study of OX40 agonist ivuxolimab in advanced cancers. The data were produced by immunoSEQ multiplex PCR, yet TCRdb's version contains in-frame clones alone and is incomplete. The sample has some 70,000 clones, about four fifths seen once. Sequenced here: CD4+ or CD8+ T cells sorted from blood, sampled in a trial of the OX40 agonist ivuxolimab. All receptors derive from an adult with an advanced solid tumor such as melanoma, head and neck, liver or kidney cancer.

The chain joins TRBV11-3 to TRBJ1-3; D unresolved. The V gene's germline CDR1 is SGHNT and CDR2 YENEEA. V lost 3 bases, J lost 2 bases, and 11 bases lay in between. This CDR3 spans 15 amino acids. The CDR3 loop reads CASSFLGSPGNTIYF. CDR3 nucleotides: TGTGCCAGCAGCTTCCTAGGGAGCCCTGGAAACACCATATATTTT.

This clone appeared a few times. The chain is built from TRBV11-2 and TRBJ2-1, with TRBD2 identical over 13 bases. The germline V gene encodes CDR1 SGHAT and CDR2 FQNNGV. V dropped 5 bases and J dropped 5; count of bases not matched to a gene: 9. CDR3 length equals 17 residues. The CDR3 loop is CASSPGQGLAGNNEQFF. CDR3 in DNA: TGTGCCAGCAGCCCCGGGCAGGGACTAGCGGGGAACAATGAGCAGTTCTTC.

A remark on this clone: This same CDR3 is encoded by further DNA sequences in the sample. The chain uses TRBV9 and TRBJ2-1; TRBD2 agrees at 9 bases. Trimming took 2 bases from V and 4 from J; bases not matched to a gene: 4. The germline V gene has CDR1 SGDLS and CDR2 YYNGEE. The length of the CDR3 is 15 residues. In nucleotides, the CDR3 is TGTGCCAGCAGCGTGGGAGCGGGGGGTTACAATGAGCAGTTCTTC. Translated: CASSVGAGGYNEQFF.

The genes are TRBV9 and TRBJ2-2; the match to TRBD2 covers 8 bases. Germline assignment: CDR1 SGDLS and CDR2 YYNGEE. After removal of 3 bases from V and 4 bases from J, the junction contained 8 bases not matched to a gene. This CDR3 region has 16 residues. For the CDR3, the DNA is TGTGCCAGCAGCGGGAGCGGGGGAGTTCGCACCGGGGAGCTGTTTTTT. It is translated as CASSGSGGVRTGELFF. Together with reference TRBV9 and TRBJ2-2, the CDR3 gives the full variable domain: DSGVTQTPKHLITATGQRVTLRCSPRSGDLSVYWYQQSLDQGLQFLIQYYNGEERAKGNILERFSAQQFPDLHSELNLSSLELGDSALYFCASSGSGGVRTGELFFGEGSRLTVL.

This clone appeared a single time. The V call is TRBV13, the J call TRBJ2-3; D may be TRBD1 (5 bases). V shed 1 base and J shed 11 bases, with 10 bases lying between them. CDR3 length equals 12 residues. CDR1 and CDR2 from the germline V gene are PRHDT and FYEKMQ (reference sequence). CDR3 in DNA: TGTGCCAGCAGCTTAGAGGGGTTTGAGCAGTATTTT. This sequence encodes CASSLEGFEQYF.

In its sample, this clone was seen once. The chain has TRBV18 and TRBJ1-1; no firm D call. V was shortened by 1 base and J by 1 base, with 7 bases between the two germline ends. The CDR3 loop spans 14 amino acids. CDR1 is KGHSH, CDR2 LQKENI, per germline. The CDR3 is CASSPQVANTEAFF. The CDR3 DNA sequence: TGTGCCAGCTCACCACAGGTCGCGAACACTGAAGCTTTCTTT. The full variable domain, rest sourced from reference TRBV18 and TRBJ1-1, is NAGVMQNPRHLVRRRGQEARLRCSPMKGHSHVYWYRQLPEEGLKFMVYLQKENIIDESGMPKERFSAEFPKEGPSILRIQQVVRGDSAAYFCASSPQVANTEAFFGQGTRLTVV.

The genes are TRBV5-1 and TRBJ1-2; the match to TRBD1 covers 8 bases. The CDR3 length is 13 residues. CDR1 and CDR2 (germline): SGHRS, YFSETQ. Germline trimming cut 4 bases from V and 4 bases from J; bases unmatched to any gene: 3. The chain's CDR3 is CASSPGTGYGYTF. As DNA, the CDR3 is TGCGCCAGCAGCCCCGGGACAGGCTATGGCTACACCTTC.

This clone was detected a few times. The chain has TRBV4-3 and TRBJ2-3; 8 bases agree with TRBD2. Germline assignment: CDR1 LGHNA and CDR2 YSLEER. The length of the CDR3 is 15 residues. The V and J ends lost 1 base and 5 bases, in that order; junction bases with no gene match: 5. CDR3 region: CASSQAGGPEDTQYF. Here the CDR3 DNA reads TGCGCCAGCAGCCAAGCGGGGGGGCCGGAAGATACGCAGTATTTT.

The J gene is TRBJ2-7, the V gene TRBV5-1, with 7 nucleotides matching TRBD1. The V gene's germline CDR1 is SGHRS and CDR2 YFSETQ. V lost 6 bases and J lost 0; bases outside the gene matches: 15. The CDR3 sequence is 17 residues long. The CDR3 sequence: CASKSSGTVTVSYEQYF. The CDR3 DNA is TGCGCCAGCAAATCCTCCGGGACAGTGACAGTCTCCTACGAGCAGTACTTC.

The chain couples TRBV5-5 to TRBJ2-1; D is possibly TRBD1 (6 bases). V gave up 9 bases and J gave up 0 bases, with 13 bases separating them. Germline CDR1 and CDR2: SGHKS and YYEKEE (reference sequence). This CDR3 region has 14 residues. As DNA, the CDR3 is TGTGCCATCCCGGGCAGGGGCTCCTACAATGAGCAGTTCTTC. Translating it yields CAIPGRGSYNEQFF.

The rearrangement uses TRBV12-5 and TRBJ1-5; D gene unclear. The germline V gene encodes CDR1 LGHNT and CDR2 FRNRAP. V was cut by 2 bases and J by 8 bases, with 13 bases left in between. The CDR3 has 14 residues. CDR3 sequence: CASGLPDLREPQHF. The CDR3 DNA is TGTGCTAGTGGTTTGCCTGACCTTAGGGAGCCCCAGCATTTT.

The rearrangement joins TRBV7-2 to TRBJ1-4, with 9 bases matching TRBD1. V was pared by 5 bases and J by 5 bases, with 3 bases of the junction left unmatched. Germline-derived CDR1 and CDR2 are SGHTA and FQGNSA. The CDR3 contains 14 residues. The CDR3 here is CASSPGQGNEKLFF. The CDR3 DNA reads TGTGCCAGCAGCCCAGGACAGGGGAATGAAAAACTGTTTTTT.

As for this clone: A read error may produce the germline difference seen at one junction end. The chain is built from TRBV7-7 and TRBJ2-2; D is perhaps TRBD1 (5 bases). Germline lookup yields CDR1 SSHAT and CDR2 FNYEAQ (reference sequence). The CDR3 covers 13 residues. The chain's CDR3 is CASSSQGNGELFF. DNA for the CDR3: TGTGCTAGCAGCTCCCAGGGAAACGGGGAGCTGTTTTTT.

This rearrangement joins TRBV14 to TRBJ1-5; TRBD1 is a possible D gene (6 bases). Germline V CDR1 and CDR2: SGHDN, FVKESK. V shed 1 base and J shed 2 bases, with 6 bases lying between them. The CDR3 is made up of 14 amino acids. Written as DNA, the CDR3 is TGTGCCAGCAGCCAAGGGACAGGCAATCAGCCCCAGCATTTT. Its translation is CASSQGTGNQPQHF. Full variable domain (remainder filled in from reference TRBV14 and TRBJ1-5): EAGVTQFPSHSVIEKGQTVTLRCDPISGHDNLYWYRRVMGKEIKFLLHFVKESKQDESGMPNNRFLAERTGGTYSTLKVQPAELEDSGVYFCASSQGTGNQPQHFGDGTRLSIL.

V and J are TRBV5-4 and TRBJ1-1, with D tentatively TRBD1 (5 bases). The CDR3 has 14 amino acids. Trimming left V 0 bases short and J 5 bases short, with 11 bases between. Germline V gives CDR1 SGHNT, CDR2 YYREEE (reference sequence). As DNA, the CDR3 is TGTGCCAGCAGCTTGGGGGGGGAGAGAACTGAAGCTTTCTTT. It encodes CASSLGGERTEAFF. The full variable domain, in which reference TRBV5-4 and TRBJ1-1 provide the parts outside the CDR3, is ETGVTQSPTHLIKTRGQQVTLRCSSQSGHNTVSWYQQALGQGPQFIFQYYREEENGRGNFPPRFSGLQFPNYSSELNVNALELDDSALYLCASSLGGERTEAFFGQGTRLTVV.

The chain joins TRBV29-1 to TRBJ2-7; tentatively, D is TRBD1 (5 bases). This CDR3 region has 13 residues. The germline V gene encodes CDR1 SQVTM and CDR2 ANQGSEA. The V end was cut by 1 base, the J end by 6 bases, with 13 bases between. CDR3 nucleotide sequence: TGCAGCGTTGAAGGGCAGGGTGGAACCGAGCAGTACTTC. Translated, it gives CSVEGQGGTEQYF.

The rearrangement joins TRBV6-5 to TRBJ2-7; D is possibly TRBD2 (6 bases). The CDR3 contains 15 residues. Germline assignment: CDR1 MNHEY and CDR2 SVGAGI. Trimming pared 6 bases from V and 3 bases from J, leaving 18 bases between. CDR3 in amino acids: CASSTAGTLGYEQYF. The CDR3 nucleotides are TGTGCCAGCAGCACGGCCGGGACTTTAGGCTACGAGCAGTACTTC.

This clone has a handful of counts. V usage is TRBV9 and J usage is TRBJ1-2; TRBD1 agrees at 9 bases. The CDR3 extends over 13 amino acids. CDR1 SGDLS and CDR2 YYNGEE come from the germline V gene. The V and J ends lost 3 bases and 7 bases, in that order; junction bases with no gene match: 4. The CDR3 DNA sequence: TGTGCCAGCAGCGGCAGGACAGGGGCTGGCTACACCTTC. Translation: CASSGRTGAGYTF.

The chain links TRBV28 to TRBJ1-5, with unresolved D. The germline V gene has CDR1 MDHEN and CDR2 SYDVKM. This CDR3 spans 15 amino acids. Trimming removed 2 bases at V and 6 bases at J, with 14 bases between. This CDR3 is CASSLPEQRSQPQHF. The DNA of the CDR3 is TGTGCCAGCAGTTTACCAGAACAAAGAAGTCAGCCCCAGCATTTT.

CDR3 protein: CASSLTGYDTDTQYF. CDR3 in DNA: TGCGCCAGCAGCTTGACAGGTTATGACACAGATACGCAGTATTTT. The chain recombines TRBV5-1 with TRBJ2-3; maybe TRBD1 (5 bases). Germline CDR1 reads SGHRS; CDR2 reads YFSETQ. This CDR3 region has 15 residues. Trimming cost V 1 base and J 2 bases, with 11 bases left between them.

In DNA form, the CDR3 reads TGTGCCAGCAGTCCCAGCTCCCGAGGCAATCAGCCCCAGCATTTT. It codes for CASSPSSRGNQPQHF. The chain joins TRBV2 to TRBJ1-5; no clear D gene. The CDR3 has 15 residues. V shed 5 bases and J shed 2 bases, with 13 bases lying between them. Germline CDR1 is SNHLY and CDR2 is FYNNEI.